This TCR beta chain is from a study of T cell repertoires in ileal Crohn's disease. Study as a whole: Operated complications were stricturing disease (approximately 61%) and penetrating disease (approximately 39%).

The data were produced by immunoSEQ multiplex PCR, yet TCRdb's version contains in-frame clones alone and is incomplete. The data contain 13,000 or so clones, approximately 80% of them seen just once; the ten biggest clones take up 17%. The CDR3 totals 15 residues. Trimming shortened V by 1 base and J by 7 bases, and 15 bases separated the two germline ends. Germline values: CDR1 LGHNT, CDR2 FRNRAP. The time point here: neoterminal ileum biopsy at postoperative endoscopy, about 6 months after surgery. Sequenced material: ileal tissue. J is TRBJ2-3 and V is TRBV12-5; TRBD1 might be the D (6 bases). This TCR derives from an adult with Crohn's disease. The DNA of the CDR3 is TGTGCTAGTGGTTTGGGACAGGTGGACGAAAATACGCAGTATTTT. Its protein is CASGLGQVDENTQYF.